These 24 T cell receptor beta chains share one sample of origin, sequenced in a study of CD8+ T cells in alopecia areata. Extracted RNA was reverse transcribed, and the resulting cDNA served as sequencing template. Assay used: immunoSEQ multiplex PCR; TCRdb lists only in-frame clones, some missing. The repertoire holds approximately 65,000 clones, 40% to 50% seen once, with 15% to 20% in the top ten. The sequences come from CD8+ T cells sorted from blood, collected at week 0. The origin of the receptors is a human donor with alopecia areata.

This rearrangement joins TRBV30 to TRBJ2-6; no clear D gene. V dropped 3 bases and J dropped 4 bases, with 7 bases sitting between them. Germline V gene lookup returns CDR1 GTSNPN and CDR2 SVGIG (reference sequence). This CDR3 is built from 13 residues. CDR3 in amino acids: CAWSFGGANVLTF. In nucleotides, the CDR3 is TGTGCCTGGAGCTTCGGGGGGGCCAACGTCCTGACTTTC.

This clone was observed a few times. The chain is built from TRBV11-2 and TRBJ1-2, with D hard to call. Looked up from germline, CDR1 is SGHAT and CDR2 is FQNNGV. This CDR3 has 15 residues. V shed 0 bases and J shed 1 base, with 9 bases lying between them. CDR3 nucleotide sequence: TGTGCCAGCAGCTTAGACAGGCCCCGTAACTATGGCTACACCTTC. It is translated as CASSLDRPRNYGYTF.

In its sample, this clone was seen a few times. The gene calls are TRBV7-8 and TRBJ2-4; D unclear. Germline CDR1 is SGHVS and CDR2 is FQNEAQ. V shed 5 bases and J shed 0 bases, with 20 bases lying between them. This CDR3 is 18 amino acids long. As DNA, the CDR3 is TGTGCCAGCAGCCTAACTATCCTCACGCGGCCAGCCAAAAACATTCAGTACTTC. It encodes CASSLTILTRPAKNIQYF. Combining the CDR3 with reference TRBV7-8 and TRBJ2-4 gives the whole variable domain GAGVSQSPRYKVAKRGQDVALRCDPISGHVSLFWYQQALGQGPEFLTYFQNEAQLDKSGLPSDRFFAERPEGSVSTLKIQRTQQEDSAVYLCASSLTILTRPAKNIQYFGAGTRLSVL.

This clone was counted between two and nine times. The chain uses TRBV27 and TRBJ2-7, with D possibly being TRBD2 (6 bases). The CDR3 sequence is 14 residues long. V was clipped by 3 bases and J by 2 bases, with 11 bases between them. Germline V gene sequence: CDR1 MNHEY, CDR2 SMNVEV (reference sequence). The DNA of the CDR3 is TGTGCCAGCAGTTTCGGGGGAAACACCTACGAGCAGTACTTC. It yields the protein CASSFGGNTYEQYF.

The DNA for the CDR3 is TGTGCCAGCAGTGAAAGGCGGCAGGGCTTTACTGAAGCTTTCTTT. As protein: CASSERRQGFTEAFF. The rearrangement links TRBV6-1 to TRBJ1-1; D may be TRBD1 (5 bases). The CDR3 has 15 residues. Germline CDR1 MNHNS, CDR2 SASEGT. V lost 2 bases to trimming and J lost 5 bases, with 15 bases between them.

The chain links TRBV9 to TRBJ2-3; weak D call: TRBD2 (5 bases). The CDR3 is 16 amino acids. Germline V gene lookup returns CDR1 SGDLS and CDR2 YYNGEE. Trimming cost V 4 bases and J 1 base, with 16 bases left between them. The CDR3 region is CASSPPGSAGTDTQYF. CDR3 bases: TGTGCCAGCAGCCCCCCGGGTAGCGCTGGCACAGATACGCAGTATTTT.

J is TRBJ2-3 and V is TRBV30, with D perhaps assigned TRBD1 or TRBD2 (5 bases each). Trimming stripped 5 bases from V and 5 bases from J, with 20 bases between. Germline CDR1 and CDR2: GTSNPN and SVGIG (reference sequence). CDR3 length: 15 residues. CDR3 protein: CAWGAREGSGDTQYF. In DNA form, the CDR3 reads TGTGCCTGGGGTGCCCGTGAGGGGAGTGGAGATACGCAGTATTTT. Based on the CDR3 plus reference TRBV30 and TRBJ2-3, the full variable domain is SQTIHQWPATLVQPVGSPLSLECTVEGTSNPNLYWYRQAAGRGLQLLFYSVGIGQISSEVPQNLSASRPQDRQFILSSKKLLLSDSGFYLCAWGAREGSGDTQYFGPGTRLTVL.

This clone showed up just a few times. The chain combines TRBV18 with TRBJ2-7, with TRBD2 identical over 13 bases. This CDR3 comprises 16 residues. V trimming: 1 base; J trimming: 4 bases; junction bases outside the gene matches: 4. CDR1 and CDR2 (germline): KGHSH, LQKENI. The CDR3 bases are TGTGCCAGCTCACCACAAGGGACTAGCGGGACTTACGAGCAGTACTTC. It yields the protein CASSPQGTSGTYEQYF. The variable domain in full, with the rest retrieved from reference TRBV18 and TRBJ2-7, is NAGVMQNPRHLVRRRGQEARLRCSPMKGHSHVYWYRQLPEEGLKFMVYLQKENIIDESGMPKERFSAEFPKEGPSILRIQQVVRGDSAAYFCASSPQGTSGTYEQYFGPGTRLTVT.

V gene TRBV13 combines with J gene TRBJ1-1, with D hard to call. Trimming took off 4 bases at V and 3 bases at J, with 12 bases between the two ends. CDR3 size: 14 residues. CDR1 and CDR2 (germline): PRHDT, FYEKMQ (reference sequence). The CDR3 reads CASSSGRHDTEAFF. CDR3 sequence (DNA): TGTGCCAGCAGCTCTGGCCGCCACGACACTGAAGCTTTCTTT.

This chain uses TRBV4-3 with TRBJ1-1; D is uncertain. Looked up from germline, CDR1 is LGHNA and CDR2 is YSLEER. Trimming took 0 bases from V and 4 from J, leaving 12 bases between them. This CDR3 has 15 residues. CDR3 protein: CASSQDSGPGTEAFF. CDR3 nucleotides: TGCGCCAGCAGCCAAGATAGCGGACCCGGCACTGAAGCTTTCTTT.

J is TRBJ1-1 and V is TRBV7-8, with D uncertain. Germline assignment: CDR1 SGHVS and CDR2 FQNEAQ. This CDR3 comprises 12 residues. Trimming took 8 bases from V and 4 from J, leaving 11 bases between them. CDR3 loop: CASGRHLTEAFF. CDR3 in DNA: TGTGCCAGCGGGCGTCACCTCACTGAAGCTTTCTTT.

This clone was recorded a few times. The rearrangement links TRBV28 to TRBJ1-5; D is unclear. This CDR3 region has 14 residues. Trimming stripped 4 bases from V and 5 bases from J, with 12 bases between. CDR1 and CDR2 from the germline V gene are MDHEN and SYDVKM. CDR3 loop: CASSSNGLDQPQHF. In nucleotides, the CDR3 is TGTGCCAGCAGTTCCAACGGACTCGATCAGCCCCAGCATTTT. Together with reference TRBV28 and TRBJ1-5, the CDR3 gives the full variable domain: DVKVTQSSRYLVKRTGEKVFLECVQDMDHENMFWYRQDPGLGLRLIYFSYDVKMKEKGDIPEGYSVSREKKERFSLILESASTNQTSMYLCASSSNGLDQPQHFGDGTRLSIL.

This rearrangement joins TRBV27 to TRBJ2-7; a weak D match, TRBD2 (5 bases). Germline CDR1 MNHEY, CDR2 SMNVEV (reference sequence). This CDR3 spans 15 amino acids. V was trimmed by 6 bases and J by 3 bases, leaving 18 bases between them. This chain's CDR3 is CASSVGAREGYEQYF. The DNA of the CDR3 is TGTGCCAGCAGCGTGGGAGCCCGGGAAGGCTACGAGCAGTACTTC.

The chain carries TRBV29-1 and TRBJ2-7, with 10 bases aligning to TRBD2. Germline loops: CDR1 SQVTM, CDR2 ANQGSEA. The CDR3 is 15 residues long. Losses at the gene ends were 4 bases for V and 5 bases for J; bases not matched to a gene: 11. The CDR3: CSVVPSGRAYDEQYF. The CDR3, as DNA: TGCAGCGTTGTACCCAGCGGGAGGGCCTACGACGAGCAGTACTTC.

This clone was picked up many times. The rearrangement joins TRBV5-4 to TRBJ2-1; D unclear. The CDR3 length is 13 residues. Germline lookup yields CDR1 SGHNT and CDR2 YYREEE (reference sequence). Trimming cost V 4 bases and J 7 bases, with 12 bases left between them. The DNA for the CDR3 is TGTGCCAGCAGCACTGGACGTTGGAATGAGCAGTTCTTC. Its translation is CASSTGRWNEQFF.

As concerns this clone: Germline and junction disagree at one end, which may indicate a read error. J is TRBJ2-5 and V is TRBV30; D ambiguous. Germline V CDR1 and CDR2: GTSNPN, SVGIG (reference sequence). The CDR3 is 11 amino acids. CDR3 DNA: TGTGCCTGGAGTGAGGGTCGCCGGCCCCACTTC. Translating it yields CAWSEGRRPHF.

The chain is built from TRBV29-1 and TRBJ2-7; 8 bases agree with TRBD2. Trimming took 4 bases from V and 2 from J; bases not matched to a gene: 7. The germline V gene has CDR1 SQVTM and CDR2 ANQGSEA. This CDR3 comprises 14 residues. The CDR3 protein is CSVALGLATYEQYF. The CDR3, as DNA: TGCAGCGTTGCTCTTGGACTAGCAACCTACGAGCAGTACTTC.

The chain combines TRBV4-1 with TRBJ1-5; no definite D call. Germline loops: CDR1 MGHRA, CDR2 YSYEKL. The CDR3 sequence is 14 residues long. Trimming took 4 bases from V and 6 from J, leaving 13 bases between them. The CDR3 DNA reads TGCGCCAGCAGCCCGAGCTACGGGGTTCAGCCCCAGCATTTT. Its protein is CASSPSYGVQPQHF.

The J gene is TRBJ2-2, the V gene TRBV7-7; 7 bases align to TRBD1. The CDR3 extends over 14 amino acids. V was pared by 3 bases and J by 7 bases, with 5 bases of the junction left unmatched. Germline V gene lookup returns CDR1 SSHAT and CDR2 FNYEAQ (reference sequence). The CDR3: CASSLTGMDGELFF. The CDR3 nucleotides are TGTGCCAGCAGCTTGACAGGGATGGACGGGGAGCTGTTTTTT.

This clone came up many times. The rearrangement joins TRBV7-9 to TRBJ2-1; a possible D gene is TRBD2 (7 bases). CDR3 size: 14 residues. V shed 7 bases and J shed 7 bases, with 17 bases lying between them. Per germline, CDR1 SEHNR and CDR2 FQNEAQ (reference sequence). This CDR3 is CASTRREGGNEQFF. The CDR3 region has the DNA TGTGCCAGCACCCGGCGAGAGGGGGGGAATGAGCAGTTCTTC.

This rearrangement joins TRBV27 to TRBJ1-1; D not certain. This CDR3 region has 13 residues. Looked up from germline, CDR1 is MNHEY and CDR2 is SMNVEV (reference sequence). V was shortened by 1 base and J by 8 bases, with 11 bases between the two germline ends. The chain's CDR3 is CASSLFPSGEAFF. CDR3 DNA: TGTGCCAGCAGTTTATTCCCATCCGGGGAAGCTTTCTTT.

The chain uses TRBV5-1 and TRBJ2-7; D remains unclear. The germline V gene encodes CDR1 SGHRS and CDR2 YFSETQ. The CDR3 spans 14 residues. Trimming shortened V by 0 bases and J by 0 bases, and 7 bases separated the two germline ends. The CDR3 DNA reads TGCGCCAGCAGCTTGGGTTACAACTCCTACGAGCAGTACTTC. It codes for CASSLGYNSYEQYF.

This clone has more than one count but fewer than ten. The chain links TRBV11-2 to TRBJ2-7; D uncertain. From germline, CDR1 is SGHAT and CDR2 FQNNGV. V gave up 2 bases and J gave up 3 bases, with 2 bases separating them. This CDR3 region has 11 residues. The chain's CDR3 is CASSLNYEQYF. The DNA of the CDR3 is TGTGCCAGCAGCTTAAACTACGAGCAGTACTTC.

Ten or more counts support this clone. The chain couples TRBV21-1 to TRBJ1-1. TRBV21-1 represents a pseudogene. This CDR3 spans 19 amino acids. The CDR3 sequence: CASSKILGRGGCAGTEAFF. The CDR3 nucleotides read TGTGCCAGCAGCAAAATATTAGGACGGGGAGGGTGCGCGGGAACTGAAGCTTTCTTT.